Shown below are 19 T cell receptor beta chains from a single sample sequenced in a study of T cells after posttransplantation cyclophosphamide. Cyclophosphamide on days +3 and +4 followed busulfan-fludarabine conditioning and a marrow graft. TCRdb's copy holds only in-frame clones and misses some; the assay was immunoSEQ multiplex PCR. The repertoire consists of about 25,000 clones, none detected only once. Sequencing used PBMCs, obtained after allogeneic stem cell transplant with posttransplant cyclophosphamide. Receptors originate from a male patient aged 18 to 29 who received an allogeneic stem cell transplant from a related donor, was CMV-positive, and had no GVHD. The T cells may partly be graft donor cells.

Many counts were recorded for this clone. CDR3 nucleotide sequence: TGTGCCAGCTCACCCGGTAGCGGGGCTGGCAATGAGCAGTTCTTC. Translated: CASSPGSGAGNEQFF. The chain links TRBV18 to TRBJ2-1, with 8 bases identical to TRBD2. This CDR3 is built from 15 residues. Germline V gene sequence: CDR1 KGHSH, CDR2 LQKENI. V lost 3 bases to trimming and J lost 6 bases; unmatched junction nucleotides: 7.

At least ten counts were recorded for this clone. The chain is built from TRBV9 and TRBJ2-2; no clear D. V lost 0 bases and J lost 0, with 12 bases in between. The CDR3 extends over 17 amino acids. The V gene's germline CDR1 is SGDLS and CDR2 YYNGEE. CDR3 residues: CASSVASLTPNTGELFF. The CDR3 DNA reads TGTGCCAGCAGCGTAGCTTCATTGACTCCGAACACCGGGGAGCTGTTTTTT.

In this sample, this clone turned up many times. Here the CDR3 DNA reads TGTGCCAGCAGCTTTCTAGCGGGGGGGCCCAGCGAGCAGTACTTC. As protein: CASSFLAGGPSEQYF. The V and J genes are TRBV11-2 and TRBJ2-7; 12 positions agree with TRBD2. The CDR3 runs to 15 residues. J lost 6 bases, V lost 3 bases, and 6 bases had no gene match. In germline, CDR1 is SGHAT, CDR2 FQNNGV.

By sample share, this clone is large. This sequence joins TRBV19 and TRBJ2-1; 7 nucleotides line up with TRBD2. V dropped 5 bases and J dropped 6; count of bases not matched to a gene: 10. From germline, CDR1 is LNHDA and CDR2 SQIVND (reference sequence). The CDR3 spans 15 residues. CDR3 sequence (DNA): TGTGCCAGTAGTGTCGGGGGAGGGGTTTCCAATGAGCAGTTCTTC. Amino acids: CASSVGGGVSNEQFF.

The table lists this clone with many counts. In DNA, the CDR3 is TGTGCCAGCAGCCCCCGGGGACAGACTGCAACTAATGAAAAACTGTTTTTT. Translated: CASSPRGQTATNEKLFF. V is TRBV7-9 and J is TRBJ1-4, with 7 bases matching TRBD1. V shed 5 bases and J 0 bases; nucleotides not matched to a gene: 9. This CDR3 region has 17 residues. Germline V gives CDR1 SEHNR, CDR2 FQNEAQ (reference sequence).

In this sample, this clone turned up many times. The chain employs TRBV7-3 and TRBJ2-3, with 11 bases aligning to TRBD2. Germline values: CDR1 SGHTA, CDR2 FQGTGA. V lost 5 bases, J lost 0 bases, and 1 base stayed unmatched. The CDR3 has 15 amino acids. The CDR3 protein is CASSASGGSTDTQYF. The CDR3 DNA is TGTGCCAGCAGCGCTAGCGGGGGGAGCACAGATACGCAGTATTTT.

This clone has at least ten counts. The chain joins TRBV7-9 to TRBJ2-1; no reliable D call. The germline gives CDR1 SEHNR, CDR2 FQNEAQ (reference sequence). The CDR3 covers 11 residues. Trimming took 5 bases from V and 6 from J, leaving 5 bases between them. For the CDR3, the DNA is TGTGCCAGCAGCCTAAGCAATGAGCAGTTCTTC. Amino acids: CASSLSNEQFF.

Ten or more counts support this clone. The chain couples TRBV5-1 to TRBJ2-7, with 8 bases lining up with TRBD1. Losses at the gene ends were 2 bases for V and 4 bases for J; bases not matched to a gene: 5. Germline CDR1 SGHRS, CDR2 YFSETQ. CDR3 length: 14 residues. The CDR3 DNA reads as TGCGCCAGCAGCTTACGGACAGGGAATTACGAGCAGTACTTC. It codes for CASSLRTGNYEQYF.

This clone was counted ten times or more. The J gene is TRBJ2-7, the V gene TRBV9; 9 bases are shared with TRBD1. The germline V gene has CDR1 SGDLS and CDR2 YYNGEE. The CDR3 covers 15 residues. The junction had 10 bases not matched to a gene; V was cut back by 3 bases and J by 6 bases. This CDR3 is CASSEAGTGISEQYF. DNA of the CDR3: TGTGCCAGCAGCGAGGCCGGGACAGGGATCTCCGAGCAGTACTTC.

This clone was found many times. V gene TRBV11-3 combines with J gene TRBJ1-1, with TRBD1 as a possible D gene (5 bases). V was shortened by 3 bases and J by 3 bases, with 8 bases between the two germline ends. CDR1 is SGHNT, CDR2 YENEEA, per germline. This CDR3 region has 13 residues. CDR3 amino acids: CASSFQGDTEAFF. CDR3 DNA sequence: TGTGCCAGCAGCTTTCAGGGTGACACTGAAGCTTTCTTT.

This clone was recorded many times. The sample holds other DNA sequences that translate to the same CDR3. V is TRBV6-5 and J is TRBJ1-1; tentative D call: TRBD1 (6 bases). V lost 2 bases and J lost 1, with 8 bases in between. CDR1 and CDR2 (germline): MNHEY, SVGAGI. This CDR3 is 14 amino acids long. This CDR3 is CASSYPGQNTEAFF. CDR3 in DNA: TGTGCCAGCAGTTACCCGGGACAGAACACTGAAGCTTTCTTT.

This clone was detected many times. The rearrangement links TRBV7-9 to TRBJ2-5, with D perhaps matching TRBD2 (5 bases). From germline, CDR1 is SEHNR and CDR2 FQNEAQ (reference sequence). Trimming took off 2 bases at V and 5 bases at J, with 12 bases between the two ends. The CDR3 is made up of 14 amino acids. The chain's CDR3 is CASSLLRARETQYF. CDR3 bases: TGTGCCAGCAGCTTATTGAGGGCTCGGGAGACCCAGTACTTC.

Many counts were recorded for this clone. The genes are TRBV5-1 and TRBJ2-2, with unresolved D. Germline CDR1 reads SGHRS; CDR2 reads YFSETQ. This CDR3 has 15 amino acids. Trimming left V 0 bases short and J 2 bases short, with 8 bases between. In DNA form, the CDR3 reads TGCGCCAGCAGCTTGGTACGGAGTAACACCGGGGAGCTGTTTTTT. Its translation is CASSLVRSNTGELFF.

At least ten counts were recorded for this clone. The V gene is TRBV10-3, the J gene TRBJ1-1; D is perhaps TRBD1 (6 bases). The V end lost 4 bases, the J end lost 3 bases, and 15 bases lay between the germline ends. The germline gives CDR1 ENHRY, CDR2 SYGVKD. The CDR3 runs to 15 residues. The CDR3 loop is CAISAPRGLYTEAFF. Written as DNA, the CDR3 is TGTGCCATCAGTGCCCCCAGGGGTTTGTACACTGAAGCTTTCTTT.

This clone has at least ten counts. This chain joins TRBV9 and TRBJ2-7; 13 bases fit TRBD2. CDR1 SGDLS and CDR2 YYNGEE come from the germline V gene. Unmatched junction bases numbered 1, after V lost 3 bases and J lost 4 bases. This CDR3 is 14 amino acids long. In nucleotides, the CDR3 is TGTGCCAGCAGCGGGACTAGCGGGAGTTACGAGCAGTACTTC. Encoded protein: CASSGTSGSYEQYF.

The sample holds many counts of this clone. The chain employs TRBV19 and TRBJ1-1; D possibly corresponds to TRBD1 (5 bases). This CDR3 has 15 residues. Trimming pared 5 bases from V and 0 bases from J, leaving 13 bases between. The germline V gene encodes CDR1 LNHDA and CDR2 SQIVND (reference sequence). This CDR3 is CASSYHRSMNTEAFF. Here the CDR3 DNA reads TGTGCCAGTAGTTACCACAGGAGCATGAACACTGAAGCTTTCTTT. The whole variable domain, filled in from reference TRBV19 and TRBJ1-1, reads DGGITQSPKYLFRKEGQNVTLSCEQNLNHDAMYWYRQDPGQGLRLIYYSQIVNDFQKGDIAEGYSVSREKKESFPLTVTSAQKNPTAFYLCASSYHRSMNTEAFFGQGTRLTVV.

This clone has more than one count but fewer than ten. This chain uses TRBV7-2 with TRBJ2-3; 7 bases line up with TRBD2. J lost 0 bases, V lost 3 bases, and 6 bases had no gene match. There are 16 residues in the CDR3. Per the germline V gene, CDR1 is SGHTA and CDR2 is FQGNSA. DNA for the CDR3: TGTGCCAGCAGCTTCTCTGGGGGGGGGAGCACAGATACGCAGTATTTT. Residues: CASSFSGGGSTDTQYF.

In its sample, this clone was seen many times. The chain employs TRBV28 and TRBJ2-1; 11 bases are shared with TRBD2. The germline CDR1 and CDR2 sequences are MDHEN and SYDVKM. Trimming took 6 bases from V and 4 from J; bases not matched to a gene: 5. The CDR3 consists of 15 residues. CDR3 sequence reads: CASSPGLAAYNEQFF. CDR3 nucleotides: TGTGCCAGCAGCCCGGGACTAGCGGCTTACAATGAGCAGTTCTTC. The full variable domain, rest sourced from reference TRBV28 and TRBJ2-1, is DVKVTQSSRYLVKRTGEKVFLECVQDMDHENMFWYRQDPGLGLRLIYFSYDVKMKEKGDIPEGYSVSREKKERFSLILESASTNQTSMYLCASSPGLAAYNEQFFGPGTRLTVL.

This clone has ten or more counts. This chain links TRBV11-2 with TRBJ1-2; 7 nucleotides match TRBD1. Germline V lookup: CDR1 SGHAT, CDR2 FQNNGV. Germline trimming cut 1 base from V and 6 bases from J; bases unmatched to any gene: 2. The CDR3 sequence is 13 residues long. CDR3 DNA sequence: TGTGCCAGCAGCTTAGGACAGGGCGATGGCTACACCTTC. Protein sequence: CASSLGQGDGYTF.